Sequencing of this T cell receptor beta chain was carried out in a study of monozygotic twins with cystic fibrosis. Overall study results and limits: In this small cohort, shared CDR3 numbers showed no association with age, concordance or disease severity. V usage most resembled the co-twin in 13 of 16 pairs. Monozygotic CF twin pairs shared significantly more nucleotide-identical clonotypes than unrelated CF individuals did.

In regard to this clone: The antigen is undetermined.

The ends were cut back, 1 base at V and 4 bases at J, with 8 bases in the middle. Germline CDR1 is SGHVS and CDR2 is FQNEAQ. The CDR3 length is 14 residues. The assay was immunoSEQ multiplex PCR, and TCRdb's table has in-frame clones only and misses some. Seen here are about 19,000 clones, approximately 97% observed once, and the top ten hold approximately 2%. The chain recombines TRBV7-8 with TRBJ1-3, with D unresolved. Sequences were obtained from blood. The receptor comes from a woman aged 30 to 39 with cystic fibrosis. The CDR3 region has the DNA TGTGCCAGCAGCTTAGGGTTCGGGGGAAACACCATATATTTT. As protein: CASSLGFGGNTIYF.